The 15 T cell receptor beta chains reported below all come from one sample, sequenced in a study of CD8+CD57+ T cells in acquired aplastic anemia. TCR beta VDJ combinations and CDR3 sequences were profiled from genomic DNA. TCRdb reprocessed the reads via MiXCR and lists one record per CDR3 protein. The profile shows under 200,000 distinct CDR3 sequences, 48% of them singletons. Flow cytometry had shown expanded CD8+CD57+ cells in the patients chosen for sequencing. The sample taken for sequencing was sorted CD4+, CD8+, or CD8+CD57+ T cells (not recorded which) from PBMCs. Every receptor here comes from a human donor with aplastic anemia.

The CDR3 sequence: CASSFATDTQYF. CDR3 DNA: TGTGCCAGCAGCTTCGCCACAGATACGCAGTATTTT. The genes are TRBV7-9 and TRBJ2-3; D uncertain. This CDR3 has 12 residues. Germline CDR1 SEHNR, CDR2 FQNEAQ (reference sequence). V was shortened by 3 bases and J by 2 bases, with 3 bases between the two germline ends.

This clonotype was seen a handful of times. The V call is TRBV2, the J call TRBJ2-1; no definite D call. This CDR3 contains 13 residues. V shed 2 bases and J shed 3 bases, with 5 bases lying between them. CDR1 and CDR2 from the germline V gene are SNHLY and FYNNEI. CDR3: CASSETGYNEQFF. Here the CDR3 DNA reads TGTGCCAGCAGTGAAACCGGCTACAATGAGCAGTTCTTC.

Only one count was recorded for this clonotype. The chain couples TRBV2 to TRBJ1-1; 7 bases align to TRBD1. This CDR3 is 15 amino acids long. After removal of 4 bases from V and 6 bases from J, the junction contained 11 bases not matched to a gene. In germline, CDR1 is SNHLY, CDR2 FYNNEI. CDR3 residues: CASSGRGGGFAEAFF. The CDR3 DNA follows: TGTGCCAGCAGTGGACGGGGAGGGGGCTTTGCTGAAGCTTTCTTT.

This chain links TRBV19 with TRBJ2-1, with D tentatively TRBD1 or TRBD2 (6 bases each). The germline gives CDR1 LNHDA, CDR2 SQIVND (reference sequence). CDR3 size: 15 residues. The germline V and J ends were trimmed by 2 bases and 6 bases, with 14 bases remaining between them. CDR3 in DNA: TGTGCCAGTAGTATAACTAGTGGGGGGCCCAATGAGCAGTTCTTC. It translates to CASSITSGGPNEQFF.

This rearrangement joins TRBV29-1 to TRBJ2-5; perhaps D is TRBD1 or TRBD2 (5 bases each). Germline-derived CDR1 and CDR2 are SQVTM and ANQGSEA. This CDR3 is 13 amino acids long. V lost 4 bases to trimming and J lost 1 base, with 10 bases between them. The CDR3 loop reads CSVVLGVQETQYF. CDR3 coding DNA: TGCAGCGTTGTCTTGGGGGTCCAAGAGACCCAGTACTTC.

V usage is TRBV20-1 and J usage is TRBJ1-6; tentatively, D is TRBD1 (6 bases). The ends were cut back, 1 base at V and 7 bases at J, with 11 bases in the middle. This CDR3 is 14 amino acids long. Germline assignment: CDR1 DFQATT and CDR2 SNEGSKA (reference sequence). CDR3 sequence: CSARAPDRNSPLHF. In DNA, the CDR3 is TGCAGTGCTAGAGCCCCGGACAGAAATTCACCCCTCCACTTT.

This clonotype has more than one count but fewer than ten. V usage is TRBV7-2 and J usage is TRBJ1-3; D unclear. The germline V and J ends were trimmed by 6 bases and 7 bases, with 10 bases remaining between them. The CDR3 covers 12 residues. CDR1 and CDR2 from the germline V gene are SGHTA and FQGNSA. CDR3 nucleotide sequence: TGTGCCAGCAGAACCTTAGGGAACACCATATATTTT. It specifies CASRTLGNTIYF.

This clonotype was observed a few times. V gene TRBV25-1 combines with J gene TRBJ2-1; 8 positions agree with TRBD2. Germline-derived CDR1 and CDR2 are MGHDK and SYGVNS. Trimming took 5 bases from V and 6 from J; bases not matched to a gene: 3. The length of the CDR3 is 13 residues. CDR3 nucleotides: TGTGCCAGCAGTTCGGGGGGGCTCAATGAGCAGTTCTTC. Translation gives CASSSGGLNEQFF.

This clonotype showed up just a few times. This sequence may be a read error, since a much larger clone differs from it by one base. V gene TRBV4-2 combines with J gene TRBJ2-7; TRBD2 might be the D (5 bases). The germline V gene encodes CDR1 LGHNA and CDR2 YNFKEQ. Trimming took 0 bases from V and 3 from J, leaving 12 bases between them. The CDR3 extends over 15 amino acids. CDR3 amino acids: CASSQDRVRDYEQYF. The CDR3 coding sequence is TGTGCCAGCAGCCAAGATCGGGTGAGGGACTACGAGCAGTACTTC.

This clonotype has a count of ten or more. The chain employs TRBV6-5 and TRBJ2-7; possible D gene TRBD1, 5 bases. The CDR3 is 12 amino acids. V lost 2 bases, J lost 5 bases, and 7 bases lay in between. Germline V CDR1 and CDR2: MNHEY, SVGAGI. CDR3 in amino acids: CASSYAGNEQYF. CDR3 bases: TGTGCCAGCAGTTACGCAGGGAACGAGCAGTACTTC.

This clonotype was picked up a small number of times. The chain links TRBV28 to TRBJ2-7, with D maybe TRBD1 (6 bases). V was trimmed by 6 bases and J by 9 bases, leaving 15 bases between them. Germline values: CDR1 MDHEN, CDR2 SYDVKM. The CDR3 is 12 amino acids. This CDR3 is CASRTGPMGQYF. CDR3 nucleotide sequence: TGTGCCAGCAGGACAGGACCGATGGGGCAGTACTTC.

This clonotype was counted at least ten times. At one of its ends the junction is not consistent with the germline gene, which may arise from a read error. The rearrangement joins TRBV6-5 to TRBJ2-2; D remains unclear. Germline CDR1 reads MNHEY; CDR2 reads SVGAGI. The CDR3 contains 12 residues. The CDR3 nucleotides are TGTGCCAGCAGTCACTCAGCCGGGGAGCTGTTTTTT. Its translation: CASSHSAGELFF.

This chain joins TRBV29-1 and TRBJ2-7; possible D gene TRBD2, 6 bases. Germline V lookup: CDR1 SQVTM, CDR2 ANQGSEA. This CDR3 spans 12 amino acids. Trimming pared 4 bases from V and 3 bases from J, leaving 10 bases between. The CDR3 here is CSVVAGSYEQYF. For the CDR3, the DNA is TGCAGCGTTGTGGCCGGGAGCTACGAGCAGTACTTC.

Details on this clonotype: The conserved closing phenylalanine or tryptophan is absent in this CDR3, likely reflecting a read error. The chain carries TRBV19 and TRBJ2-7, with TRBD2 as a possible D gene (5 bases). Germline CDR1 reads LNHDA; CDR2 reads SQIVND (reference sequence). V was shortened by 6 bases and J by 6 bases, with 12 bases between the two germline ends. The CDR3 length is 12 residues. CDR3 sequence reads: CASSGGICEQYS. CDR3 sequence (DNA): TGTGCCAGTAGCGGAGGCATCTGCGAGCAGTACTCC.

This clonotype appeared a few times. The genes are TRBV12-3 or TRBV12-4 and TRBJ1-2, with 8 bases aligning to TRBD1. V shed 5 bases, J shed 0 bases, and the junction held 8 bases outside the gene matches. The length of the CDR3 is 16 residues. CDR3 sequence (DNA): TGTGCCAGCAGTCCTGGGACAGGCACTTCTAACTATGGCTACACCTTC. Residues: CASSPGTGTSNYGYTF.